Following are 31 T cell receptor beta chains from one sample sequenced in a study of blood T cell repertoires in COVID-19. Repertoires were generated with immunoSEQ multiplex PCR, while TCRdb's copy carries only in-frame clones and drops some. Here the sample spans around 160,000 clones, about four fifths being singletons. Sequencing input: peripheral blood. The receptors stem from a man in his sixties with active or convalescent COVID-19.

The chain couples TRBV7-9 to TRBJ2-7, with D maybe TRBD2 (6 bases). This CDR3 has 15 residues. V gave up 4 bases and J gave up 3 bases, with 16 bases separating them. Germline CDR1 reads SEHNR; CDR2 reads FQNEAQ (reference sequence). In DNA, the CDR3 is TGTGCCAGCAGCTGGATCCCGGGACTTGGCTACGAGCAGTACTTC. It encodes CASSWIPGLGYEQYF.

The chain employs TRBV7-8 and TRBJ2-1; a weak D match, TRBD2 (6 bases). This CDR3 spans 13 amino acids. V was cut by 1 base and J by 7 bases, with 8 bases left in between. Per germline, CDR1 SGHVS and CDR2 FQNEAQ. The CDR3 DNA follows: TGTGCCAGCAGCTTAGTGGAGGGAAATGAGCAGTTCTTC. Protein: CASSLVEGNEQFF. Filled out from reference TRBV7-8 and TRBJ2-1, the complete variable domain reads GAGVSQSPRYKVAKRGQDVALRCDPISGHVSLFWYQQALGQGPEFLTYFQNEAQLDKSGLPSDRFFAERPEGSVSTLKIQRTQQEDSAVYLCASSLVEGNEQFFGPGTRLTVL.

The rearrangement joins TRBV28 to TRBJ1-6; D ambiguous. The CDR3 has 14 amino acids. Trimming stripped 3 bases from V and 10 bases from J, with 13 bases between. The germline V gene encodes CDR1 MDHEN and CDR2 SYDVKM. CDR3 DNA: TGTGCCAGCAGTTTCGTGACATTCGGATCACCCCTCCACTTT. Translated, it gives CASSFVTFGSPLHF.

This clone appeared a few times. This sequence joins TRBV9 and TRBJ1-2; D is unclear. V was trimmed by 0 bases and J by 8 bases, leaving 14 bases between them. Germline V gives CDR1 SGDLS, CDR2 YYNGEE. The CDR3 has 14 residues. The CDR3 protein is CASSVGAGSQGYTF. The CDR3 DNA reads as TGTGCCAGCAGCGTAGGGGCAGGTTCTCAAGGCTACACCTTC.

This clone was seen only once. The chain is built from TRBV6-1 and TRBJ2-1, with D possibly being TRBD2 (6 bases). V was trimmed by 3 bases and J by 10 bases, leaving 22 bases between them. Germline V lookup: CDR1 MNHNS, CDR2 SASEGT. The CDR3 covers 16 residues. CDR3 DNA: TGTGCCAGCAGTGATTATGGCGGGGTTTTTTTCCAAGAGCAGTTCTTC. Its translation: CASSDYGGVFFQEQFF.

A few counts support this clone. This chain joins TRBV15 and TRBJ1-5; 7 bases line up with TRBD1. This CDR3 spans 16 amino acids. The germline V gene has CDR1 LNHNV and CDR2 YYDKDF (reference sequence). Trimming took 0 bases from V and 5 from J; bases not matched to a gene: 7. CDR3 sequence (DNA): TGTGCCACCAGCAGAGATAAACAGGGGAGGCATCAGCCCCAGCATTTT. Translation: CATSRDKQGRHQPQHF.

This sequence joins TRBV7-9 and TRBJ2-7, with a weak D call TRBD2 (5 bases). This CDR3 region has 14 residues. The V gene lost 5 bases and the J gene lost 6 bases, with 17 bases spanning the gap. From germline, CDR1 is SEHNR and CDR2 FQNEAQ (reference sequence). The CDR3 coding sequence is TGTGCCAGCAGCGCCGGAGGCCCGGTTGTCGAGCAGTACTTC. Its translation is CASSAGGPVVEQYF.

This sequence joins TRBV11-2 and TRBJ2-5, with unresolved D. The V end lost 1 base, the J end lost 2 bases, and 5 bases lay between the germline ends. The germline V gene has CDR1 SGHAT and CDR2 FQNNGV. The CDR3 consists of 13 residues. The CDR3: CASSLASQETQYF. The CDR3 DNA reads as TGTGCCAGCAGCTTAGCCAGTCAAGAGACCCAGTACTTC.

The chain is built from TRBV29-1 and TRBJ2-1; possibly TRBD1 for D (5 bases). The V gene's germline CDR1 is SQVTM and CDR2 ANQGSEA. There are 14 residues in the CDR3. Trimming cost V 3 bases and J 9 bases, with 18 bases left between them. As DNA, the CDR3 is TGCAGCGTTGAGTATCGGTCAGGGTTTGCTGAGCAGTTCTTC. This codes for CSVEYRSGFAEQFF.

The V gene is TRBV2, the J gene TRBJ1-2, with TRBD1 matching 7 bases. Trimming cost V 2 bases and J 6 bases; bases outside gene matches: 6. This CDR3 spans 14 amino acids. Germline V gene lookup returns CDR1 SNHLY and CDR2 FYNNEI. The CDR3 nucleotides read TGTGCCAGCAGTGAACTCGACAGGGCTAATGGCTACACCTTC. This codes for CASSELDRANGYTF. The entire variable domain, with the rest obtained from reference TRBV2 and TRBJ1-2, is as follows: EPEVTQTPSHQVTQMGQEVILRCVPISNHLYFYWYRQILGQKVEFLVSFYNNEISEKSEIFDDQFSVERPDGSNFTLKIRSTKLEDSAMYFCASSELDRANGYTFGSGTRLTVV.

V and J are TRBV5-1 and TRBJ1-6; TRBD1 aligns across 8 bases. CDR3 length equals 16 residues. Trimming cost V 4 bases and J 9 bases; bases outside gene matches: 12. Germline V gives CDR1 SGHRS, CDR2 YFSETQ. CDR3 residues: CASSRGPGGEGSPLHF. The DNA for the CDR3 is TGCGCCAGCAGCCGGGGCCCAGGGGGCGAGGGTTCACCCCTCCACTTT.

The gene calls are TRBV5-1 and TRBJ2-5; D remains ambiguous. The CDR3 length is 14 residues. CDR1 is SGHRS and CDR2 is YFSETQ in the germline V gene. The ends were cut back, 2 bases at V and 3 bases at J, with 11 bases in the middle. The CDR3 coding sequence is TGCGCCAGCAGCTTAGCCCAACGAGAAGAGACCCAGTACTTC. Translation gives CASSLAQREETQYF.

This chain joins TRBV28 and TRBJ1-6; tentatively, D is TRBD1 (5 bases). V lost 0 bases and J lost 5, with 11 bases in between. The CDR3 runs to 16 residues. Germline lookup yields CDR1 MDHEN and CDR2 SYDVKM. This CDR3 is CASSLWGGEDNSPLHF. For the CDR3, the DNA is TGTGCCAGCAGTTTATGGGGAGGGGAGGATAATTCACCCCTCCACTTT. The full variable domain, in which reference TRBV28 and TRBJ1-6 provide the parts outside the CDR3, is DVKVTQSSRYLVKRTGEKVFLECVQDMDHENMFWYRQDPGLGLRLIYFSYDVKMKEKGDIPEGYSVSREKKERFSLILESASTNQTSMYLCASSLWGGEDNSPLHFGNGTRLTVT.

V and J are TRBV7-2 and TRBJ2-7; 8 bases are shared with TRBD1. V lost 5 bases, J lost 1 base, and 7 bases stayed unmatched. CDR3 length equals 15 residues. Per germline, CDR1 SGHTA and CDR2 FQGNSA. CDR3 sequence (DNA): TGTGCCAGCAGCGAAGGGACAGGCCAGTCCTACGAGCAGTACTTC. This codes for CASSEGTGQSYEQYF.

This CDR3 reads CASSNLRGSYEQYF. CDR3 nucleotide sequence: TGTGCCAGCAGCAACCTCAGGGGAAGCTACGAGCAGTACTTC. The V call is TRBV21-1, the J call TRBJ2-7; no DNA check was done on the table's D call, TRBD1. TRBV21-1 is a pseudogene segment. This CDR3 comprises 14 residues.

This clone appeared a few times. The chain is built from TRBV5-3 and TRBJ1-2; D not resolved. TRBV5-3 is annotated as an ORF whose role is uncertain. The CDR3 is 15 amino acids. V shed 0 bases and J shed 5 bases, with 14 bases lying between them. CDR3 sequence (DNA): TGTGCCAGAAGCTTGGGTAGGAGGGATGGATATGGCTACACCTTC. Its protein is CARSLGRRDGYGYTF.

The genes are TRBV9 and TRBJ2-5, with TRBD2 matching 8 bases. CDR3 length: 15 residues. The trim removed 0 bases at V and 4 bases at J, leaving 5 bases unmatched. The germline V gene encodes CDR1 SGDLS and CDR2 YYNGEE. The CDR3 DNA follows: TGTGCCAGCAGCGTAGGGCCAGCGGGAGTAGAGACCCAGTACTTC. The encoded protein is CASSVGPAGVETQYF.

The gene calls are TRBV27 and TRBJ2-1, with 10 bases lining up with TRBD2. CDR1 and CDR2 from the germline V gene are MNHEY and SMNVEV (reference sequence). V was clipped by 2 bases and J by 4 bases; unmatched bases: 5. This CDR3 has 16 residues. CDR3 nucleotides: TGTGCCAGCAGTTTAGCGTGGACTAGCGGATACAATGAGCAGTTCTTC. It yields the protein CASSLAWTSGYNEQFF.

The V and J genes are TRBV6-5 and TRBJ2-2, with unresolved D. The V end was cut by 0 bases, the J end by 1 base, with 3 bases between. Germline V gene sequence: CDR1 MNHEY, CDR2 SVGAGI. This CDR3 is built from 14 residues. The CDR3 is CASSYSRNTGELFF. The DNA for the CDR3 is TGTGCCAGCAGTTACTCCAGGAACACCGGGGAGCTGTTTTTT.

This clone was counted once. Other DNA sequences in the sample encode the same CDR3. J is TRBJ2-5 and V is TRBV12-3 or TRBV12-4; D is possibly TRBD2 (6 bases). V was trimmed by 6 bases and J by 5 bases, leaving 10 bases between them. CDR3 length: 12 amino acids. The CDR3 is CASSPRGETQYF. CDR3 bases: TGTGCCAGCAGCCCTCGGGGGGAGACCCAGTACTTC.

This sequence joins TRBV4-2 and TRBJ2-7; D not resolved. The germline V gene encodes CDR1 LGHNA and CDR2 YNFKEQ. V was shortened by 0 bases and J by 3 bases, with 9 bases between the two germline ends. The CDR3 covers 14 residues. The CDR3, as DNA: TGTGCCAGCAGCCAAGACAAGCGAGGCTACGAGCAGTACTTC. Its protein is CASSQDKRGYEQYF.

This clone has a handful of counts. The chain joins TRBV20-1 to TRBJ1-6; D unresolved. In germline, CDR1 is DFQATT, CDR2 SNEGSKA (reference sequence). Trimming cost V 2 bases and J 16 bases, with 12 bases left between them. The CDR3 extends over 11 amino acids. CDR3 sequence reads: CSARFSRGLHF. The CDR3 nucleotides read TGCAGTGCTAGATTCTCACGGGGTCTCCACTTT.

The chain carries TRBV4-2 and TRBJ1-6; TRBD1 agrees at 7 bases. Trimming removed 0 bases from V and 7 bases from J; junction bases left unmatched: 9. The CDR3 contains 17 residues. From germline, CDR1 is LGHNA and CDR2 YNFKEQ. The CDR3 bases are TGTGCCAGCAGCCAAGATAGAAGGACAGGTAAGAATTCACCCCTCCACTTT. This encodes CASSQDRRTGKNSPLHF.

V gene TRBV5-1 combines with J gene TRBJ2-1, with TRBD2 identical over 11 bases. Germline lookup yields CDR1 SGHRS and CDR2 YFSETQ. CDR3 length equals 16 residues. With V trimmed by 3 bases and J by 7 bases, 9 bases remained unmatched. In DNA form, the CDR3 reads TGCGCCAGCAGCTCCTCACTAGCGGGAGTGGTAAATGAGCAGTTCTTC. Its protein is CASSSSLAGVVNEQFF.

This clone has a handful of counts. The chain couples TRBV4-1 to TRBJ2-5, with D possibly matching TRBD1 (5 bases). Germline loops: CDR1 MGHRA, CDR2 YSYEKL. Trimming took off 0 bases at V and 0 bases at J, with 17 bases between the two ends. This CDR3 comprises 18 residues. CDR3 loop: CASSQDGVGQAYQETQYF. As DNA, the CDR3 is TGCGCCAGCAGCCAAGACGGCGTGGGGCAGGCGTACCAAGAGACCCAGTACTTC.

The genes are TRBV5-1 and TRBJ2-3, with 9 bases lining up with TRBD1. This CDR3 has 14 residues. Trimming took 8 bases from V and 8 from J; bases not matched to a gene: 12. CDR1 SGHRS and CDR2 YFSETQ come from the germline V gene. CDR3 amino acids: CASTPGQGASTQYF. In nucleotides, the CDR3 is TGCGCCAGTACACCGGGACAGGGAGCGAGTACGCAGTATTTT.

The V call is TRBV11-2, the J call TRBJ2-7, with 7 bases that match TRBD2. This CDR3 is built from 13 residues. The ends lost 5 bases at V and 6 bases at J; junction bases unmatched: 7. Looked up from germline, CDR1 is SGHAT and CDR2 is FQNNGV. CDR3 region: CASSPGGWGEQYF. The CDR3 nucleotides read TGTGCCAGCAGCCCCGGGGGGTGGGGCGAGCAGTACTTC.

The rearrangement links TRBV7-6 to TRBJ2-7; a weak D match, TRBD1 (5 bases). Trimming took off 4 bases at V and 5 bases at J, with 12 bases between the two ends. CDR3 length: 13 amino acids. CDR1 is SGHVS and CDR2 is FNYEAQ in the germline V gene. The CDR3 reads CASSYAEGDEQYF. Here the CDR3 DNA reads TGTGCCAGCAGCTACGCAGAAGGGGACGAGCAGTACTTC.

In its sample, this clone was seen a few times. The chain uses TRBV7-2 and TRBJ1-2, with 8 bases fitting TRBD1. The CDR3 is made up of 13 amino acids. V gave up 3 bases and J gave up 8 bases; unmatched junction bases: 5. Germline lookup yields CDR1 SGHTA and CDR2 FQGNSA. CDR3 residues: CASSLTGDQGYTF. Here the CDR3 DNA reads TGTGCCAGCAGCTTGACAGGGGATCAAGGCTACACCTTC.

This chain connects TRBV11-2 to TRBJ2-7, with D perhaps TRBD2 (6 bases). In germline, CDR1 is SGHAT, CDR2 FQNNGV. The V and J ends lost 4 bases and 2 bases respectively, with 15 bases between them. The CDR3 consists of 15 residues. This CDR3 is CASSSELAGTYEQYF. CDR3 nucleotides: TGTGCCAGCAGCTCCGAGCTTGCGGGGACCTACGAGCAGTACTTC.

This CDR3 reads CASSYSFSGRAGEQYF. CDR3 DNA sequence: TGTGCCAGCAGTTACTCGTTTAGCGGGAGGGCCGGCGAGCAGTACTTC. The gene calls are TRBV6-5 and TRBJ2-7; 11 bases align to TRBD2. Germline V gene data show CDR1 as MNHEY and CDR2 as SVGAGI. The CDR3 consists of 16 residues. The trim removed 0 bases at V and 6 bases at J, leaving 7 bases unmatched.